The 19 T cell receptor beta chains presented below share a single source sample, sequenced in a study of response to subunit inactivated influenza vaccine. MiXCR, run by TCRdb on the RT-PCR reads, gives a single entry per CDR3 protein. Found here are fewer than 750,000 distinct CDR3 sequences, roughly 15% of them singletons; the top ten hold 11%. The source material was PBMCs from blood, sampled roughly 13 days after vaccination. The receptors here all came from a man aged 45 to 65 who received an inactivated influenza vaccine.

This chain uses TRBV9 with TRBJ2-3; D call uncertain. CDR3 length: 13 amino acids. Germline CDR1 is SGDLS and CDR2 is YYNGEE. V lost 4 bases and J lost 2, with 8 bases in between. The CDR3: CASSSDPTDTQYF. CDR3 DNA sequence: TGTGCCAGCAGCTCGGATCCCACAGATACGCAGTATTTT.

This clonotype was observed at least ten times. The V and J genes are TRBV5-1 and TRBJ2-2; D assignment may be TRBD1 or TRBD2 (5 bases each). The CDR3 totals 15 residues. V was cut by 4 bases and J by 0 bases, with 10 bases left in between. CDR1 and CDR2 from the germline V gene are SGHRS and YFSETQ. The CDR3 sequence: CASSTSGPNTGELFF. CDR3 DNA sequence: TGCGCCAGCAGCACCTCGGGGCCGAACACCGGGGAGCTGTTTTTT.

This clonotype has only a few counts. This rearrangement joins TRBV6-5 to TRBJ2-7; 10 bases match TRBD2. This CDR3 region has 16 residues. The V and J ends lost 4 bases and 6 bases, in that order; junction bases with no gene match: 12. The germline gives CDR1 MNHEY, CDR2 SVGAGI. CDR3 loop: CASSSTASGSLSEQYF. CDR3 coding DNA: TGTGCCAGCAGTTCGACAGCTAGCGGGAGTTTGAGCGAGCAGTACTTC.

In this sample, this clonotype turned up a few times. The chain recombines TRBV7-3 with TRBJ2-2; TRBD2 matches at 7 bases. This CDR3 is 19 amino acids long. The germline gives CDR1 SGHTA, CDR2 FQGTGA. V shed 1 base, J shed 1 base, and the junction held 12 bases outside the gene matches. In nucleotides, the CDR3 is TGTGCCAGCAGCTTAAACGGGGGGTACAGCGGAGAGAACACCGGGGAGCTGTTTTTT. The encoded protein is CASSLNGGYSGENTGELFF.

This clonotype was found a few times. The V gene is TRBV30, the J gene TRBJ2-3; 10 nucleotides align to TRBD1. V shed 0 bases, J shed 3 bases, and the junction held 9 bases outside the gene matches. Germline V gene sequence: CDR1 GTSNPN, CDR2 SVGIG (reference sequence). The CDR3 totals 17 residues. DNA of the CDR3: TGTGCCTGGAGTGTACTTTGGGACAGGGGTTCGACAGATACGCAGTATTTT. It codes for CAWSVLWDRGSTDTQYF.

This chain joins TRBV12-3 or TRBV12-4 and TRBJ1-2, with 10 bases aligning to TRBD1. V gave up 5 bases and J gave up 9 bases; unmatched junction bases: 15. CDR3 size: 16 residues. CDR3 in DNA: TGTGCCAGCAGTGGCTCGCCGGGACAGGGGCTAACTCGCTACACCTTC. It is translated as CASSGSPGQGLTRYTF.

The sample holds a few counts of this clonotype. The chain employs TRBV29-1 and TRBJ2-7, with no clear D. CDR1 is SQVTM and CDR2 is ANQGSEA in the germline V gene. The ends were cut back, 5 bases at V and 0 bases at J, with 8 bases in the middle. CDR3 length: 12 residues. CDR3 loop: CSVSESSYEQYF. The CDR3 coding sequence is TGCAGCGTTTCAGAAAGCTCCTACGAGCAGTACTTC.

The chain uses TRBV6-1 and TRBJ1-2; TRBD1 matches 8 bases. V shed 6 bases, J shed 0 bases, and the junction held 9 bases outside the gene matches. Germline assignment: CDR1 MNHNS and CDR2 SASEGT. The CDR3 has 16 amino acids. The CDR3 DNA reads TGTGCCAGCAGCTTCGACAGGGGCACCACTAACTATGGCTACACCTTC. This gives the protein CASSFDRGTTNYGYTF.

The CDR3 loop is CASSPHGGANEAFF. CDR3 sequence (DNA): TGTGCCAGCAGCCCCCACGGGGGCGCGAATGAAGCTTTCTTT. V gene TRBV7-3 combines with J gene TRBJ1-1; D perhaps matches TRBD1 (6 bases). In germline, CDR1 is SGHTA, CDR2 FQGTGA. This CDR3 contains 14 residues. Between the trimmed V and J ends, which lost 5 bases and 7 bases, there was a span of 17 bases. The full variable domain, completed using reference TRBV7-3 and TRBJ1-1, is GAGVSQTPSNKVTEKGKYVELRCDPISGHTALYWYRQSLGQGPEFLIYFQGTGAADDSGLPNDRFFAVRPEGSVSTLKIQRTERGDSAVYLCASSPHGGANEAFFGQGTRLTVV.

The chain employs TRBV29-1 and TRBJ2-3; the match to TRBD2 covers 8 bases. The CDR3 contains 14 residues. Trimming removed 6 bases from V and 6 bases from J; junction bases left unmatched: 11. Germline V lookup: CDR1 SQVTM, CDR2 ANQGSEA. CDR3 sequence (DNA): TGCAGCGTCCACGGGGGGGGGCGCCTTGATACGCAGTATTTT. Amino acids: CSVHGGGRLDTQYF.

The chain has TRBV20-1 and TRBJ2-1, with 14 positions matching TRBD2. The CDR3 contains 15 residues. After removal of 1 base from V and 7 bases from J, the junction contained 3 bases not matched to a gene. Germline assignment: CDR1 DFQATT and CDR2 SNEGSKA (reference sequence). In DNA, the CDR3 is TGCAGTGCTAGAGGGGGACTAGCGGGAGTTAATGAGCAGTTCTTC. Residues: CSARGGLAGVNEQFF.

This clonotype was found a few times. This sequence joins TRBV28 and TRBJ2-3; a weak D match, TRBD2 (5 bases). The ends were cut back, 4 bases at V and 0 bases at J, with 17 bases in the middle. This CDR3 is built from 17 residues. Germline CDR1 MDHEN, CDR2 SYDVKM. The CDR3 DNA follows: TGTGCCAGCAGTTCTTCTCAGCGGAGAGCTAGCACAGATACGCAGTATTTT. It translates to CASSSSQRRASTDTQYF.

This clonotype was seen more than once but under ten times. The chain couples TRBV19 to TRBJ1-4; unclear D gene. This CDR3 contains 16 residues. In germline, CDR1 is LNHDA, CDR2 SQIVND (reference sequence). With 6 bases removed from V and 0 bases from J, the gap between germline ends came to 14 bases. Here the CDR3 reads CASRRRQASTNEKLFF. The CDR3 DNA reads TGTGCCAGTAGGAGGAGGCAGGCTTCAACTAATGAAAAACTGTTTTTT.

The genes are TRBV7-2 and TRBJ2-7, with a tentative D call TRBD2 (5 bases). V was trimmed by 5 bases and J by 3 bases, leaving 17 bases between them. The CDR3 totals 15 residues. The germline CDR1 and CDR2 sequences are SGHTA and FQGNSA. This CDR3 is CASSVREGDLYEQYF. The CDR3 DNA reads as TGTGCCAGCAGCGTTCGTGAGGGTGACCTCTACGAGCAGTACTTC.

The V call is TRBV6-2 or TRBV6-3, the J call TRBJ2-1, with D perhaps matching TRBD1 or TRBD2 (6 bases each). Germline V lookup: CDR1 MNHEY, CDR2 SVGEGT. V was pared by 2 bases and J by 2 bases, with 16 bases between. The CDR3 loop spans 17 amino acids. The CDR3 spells CASSYGGGKAAYNEQFF. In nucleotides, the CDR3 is TGTGCCAGCAGTTACGGGGGCGGGAAAGCCGCCTACAATGAGCAGTTCTTC.

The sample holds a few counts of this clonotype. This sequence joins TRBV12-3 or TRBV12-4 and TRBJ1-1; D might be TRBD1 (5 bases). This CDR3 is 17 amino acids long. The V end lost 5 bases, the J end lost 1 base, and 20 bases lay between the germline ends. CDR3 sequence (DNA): TGTGCCAGCAGTCGAATGACAAGGGGCCTCCGGAACACTGAAGCTTTCTTT. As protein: CASSRMTRGLRNTEAFF.

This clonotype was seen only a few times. CDR3: CATSDSEPRSLGEQFF. DNA for the CDR3: TGTGCCACCAGTGATTCTGAGCCAAGGAGTCTGGGTGAGCAGTTCTTC. This sequence joins TRBV24-1 and TRBJ2-1; D is unresolved. Germline V gene lookup returns CDR1 KGHDR and CDR2 SFDVKD. V gave up 2 bases and J gave up 9 bases, with 19 bases separating them. The CDR3 consists of 16 residues.

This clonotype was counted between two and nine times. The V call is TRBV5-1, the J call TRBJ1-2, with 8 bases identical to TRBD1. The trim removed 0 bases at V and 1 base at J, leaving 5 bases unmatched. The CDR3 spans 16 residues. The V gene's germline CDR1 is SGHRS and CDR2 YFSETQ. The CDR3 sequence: CASSLAPTGDNYGYTF. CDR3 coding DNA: TGCGCCAGCAGCTTGGCCCCGACAGGGGATAACTATGGCTACACCTTC. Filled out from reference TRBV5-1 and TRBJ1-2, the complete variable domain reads KAGVTQTPRYLIKTRGQQVTLSCSPISGHRSVSWYQQTPGQGLQFLFEYFSETQRNKGNFPGRFSGRQFSNSRSEMNVSTLELGDSALYLCASSLAPTGDNYGYTFGSGTRLTVV.

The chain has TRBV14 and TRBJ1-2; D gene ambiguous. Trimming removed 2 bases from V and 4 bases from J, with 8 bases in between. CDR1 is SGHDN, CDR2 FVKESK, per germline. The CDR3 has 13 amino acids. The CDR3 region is CASSQRHIYGYTF. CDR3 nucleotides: TGTGCCAGCAGCCAAAGACACATCTATGGCTACACCTTC.